This is a list of T cell receptor beta chains from one sample in a study of Graves' ophthalmopathy and Graves' hyperthyroidism. In TCRdb, the multiplex PCR reads were re-called with MiXCR into one record per CDR3 protein. This sample has some 370,000 distinct CDR3 sequences, with 17% found just once. The sample taken for sequencing was peripheral blood. These receptor sequences come from an adult woman with stable Graves' hyperthyroidism. Each CDR3 is given with its conserved first and last residue. The D gene is left open where the match is weak. Clone sizes are given selectively: once, few, many, or a class where the clone is expanded.

v_gene	j_gene	d_gene	abundance	CDR3nt	CDR3aa
TRBV28	TRBJ2-5	.	once	TGTGCCAGCAGCCCTATGGGGACGGGGACCATCGGAGAGACCCAGTACTTC	CASSPMGTGTIGETQYF
TRBV18	TRBJ1-3	.	.	TGTGCCAGCTCCCCAGCCTTCGCGAATGAAGGAAACACCATATATTTT	CASSPAFANEGNTIYF
TRBV28	TRBJ1-5	TRBD1	many	TGTGCCAGCAGTCGCACAGGGGGACTTCAGCCCCAGCATTTT	CASSRTGGLQPQHF
TRBV2	TRBJ2-2	TRBD1	many	TGTGCCAGCACCCGACAGGGACACACCGGGGAGCTGTTTTTT	CASTRQGHTGELFF
TRBV29-1	TRBJ1-1	.	many	TGCAGCGTTACAGGATTTGGAGACACTGAAGCTTTCTTT	CSVTGFGDTEAFF
TRBV4-1	TRBJ2-2	TRBD2	.	TGCGCCAGCAGCCCGACTGGACTAGCGGGAGTAGCTGGGGAGCTGTTTTTT	CASSPTGLAGVAGELFF
TRBV18	TRBJ2-7	.	many	TGTGCCAGCTCACTCCGGCCAGGGTCGAGATACGAGCAGTACTTC	CASSLRPGSRYEQYF
TRBV6-2/TRBV6-3	TRBJ2-7	TRBD2	many	TGTGCCAGCGCTACTAGCGGGAGAATGGTGCAGTACTTC	CASATSGRMVQYF
TRBV2	TRBJ2-2	.	many	TGTGCCAGCAGTGAAATTCGGCAGAACACCGGGGAGCTGTTTTTT	CASSEIRQNTGELFF
TRBV28	TRBJ2-4	TRBD2	many	TGTGCCAGCAGTTTAGTTGCGGGAGCCCAGGGAGACAAAAACATTCAGTACTTC	CASSLVAGAQGDKNIQYF